Sequencing of this T cell receptor (beta chain) was carried out in a study of cytomegalovirus exposure and HLA in healthy donors. With 60 Vbeta and 13 Jbeta primers, the PCR was carried out. Sequenced by immunoSEQ multiplex PCR; TCRdb stores in-frame clones only, minus some. The sample comprises about 160,000 clones, about four fifths of which are singletons, and around 9.1% rests with the top ten. The CDR3 is made up of 14 amino acids. Germline CDR1 and CDR2: MNHEY and SVGAGI. As to this clone: The antigen is not known.

The study, taken as a whole, reports: There were some public TCRs occurring in many donors, but most TCR sequences were rare. Association of a missense DCLRE1C variant with TCR beta V- and J-gene trimming was reported in a later analysis.

Sequencing used PBMCs. This TCR was sampled from a male donor in good health and CMV-seropositive. V and J are TRBV6-5 and TRBJ2-5, with 10 nucleotides matching TRBD1. The last part of the DNA fits TRBJ2-7 better; the J call may be wrong. Written as DNA, the CDR3 is TGTGCCAGCAGTTCGGGACAGGGGAGGTACGAGCAGTACTTC. This gives the protein CASSSGQGRYEQYF.